This TCR beta chain was captured by sequencing in a study of T cells in localized non-small cell lung cancer (dated by TCRdb to the early 2020s). In the study overall: The study examined T cell repertoires in 200 to 300 patients with early-stage NSCLC and compared tumors with uninvolved tumor-adjacent lungs. The cohort was made up of under 250 treatment-naive NSCLC patients whose localized lung tumors had been resected. Of the NSCLC patients, fewer than 150 were male and around 99 were female, and the mean age was approximately 66 years.

The paper as a whole reports these results and caveats: A median of roughly 58 of the top 100 tumor clones were detected in paired uninvolved adjacent lung, and 25 to 35 of these tumor clones were also found among the top 100 clones of the paired uninvolved adjacent lung. Multi-region tumor sequencing was not performed, so intratumor heterogeneity could not be excluded. Because the study design was exploratory, TCR variables were selected using unadjusted p-values without false-discovery rate correction. Uninvolved tumor-adjacent lung showed the highest T cell clonality, higher than tumor, which suggests more focused antigenic responses in the adjacent lung. Higher T cell density in blood was associated with longer overall survival, whereas higher clonality in adjacent lung was associated with shorter survival.

The immunoSEQ Assay was used to sequence TCR beta CDR3 regions from DNA. Per the source publication's procedure: T cell density was computed as TCR beta template counts normalized to usable DNA estimated by amplifying housekeeping genes. The preseqR package was used to estimate richness by extrapolating to 400,000 templates for PBMC samples and to 120,000 templates for tissue samples. Clonality was calculated as one minus Pielou's evenness. Differential abundance testing on productive amino-acid clonotypes, with a minimum total count of 5 and an alpha of 0.1, was used to identify tissue-enriched TCRs. The Jaccard Index and the Morisita Overlap Index were used to measure how much the repertoires overlapped between compartments. GLIPH clustered TCR beta CDR3s with public tetramer-defined viral CDR3s; viral motifs required at least three viral sequences plus V-gene enrichment. TCRdb limited this immuneACCESS table to in-frame rearrangements with V and J called. A share of clones is missing; checked studies link under half to unresolved V genes, and the rest is unexplained. The V and J calls and clone size were taken over from that table, and D and trimming were inferred from the DNA. This sample has over 20,000 clones in its table, and approximately 89% of those were observed once. In total, the top ten clones hold 4% to 5% of the sample.

At diagnosis, tumor, uninvolved tumor-adjacent lung and peripheral blood were collected and then preserved as a mix of FFPE and fresh-frozen material. For TCR repertoire profiling, blood samples were analyzed as peripheral blood mononuclear cells. Comments on this clone: The antigen this receptor binds is unknown. Base qualities are not provided; no much larger clone lies one nucleotide away.

The germline V gene (reference sequence) provides CDR1 SEHNR and CDR2 FQNEAQ. The CDR3 spans 18 residues, from the cysteine through the phenylalanine. The read is trimmed to its CDR3 DNA, 54 bases read in frame from base 1. Trimming accounts for 10 bases at V and 0 bases at J, while the number of junction bases matched to no gene is 17. The chain employs TRBV7-9 and TRBJ2-3, and TRBD1 matches 9 of the central bases. The sample here was peripheral blood, taken before any cancer treatment. The receptor was derived from an older female donor with stage II squamous cell lung carcinoma. The CDR3 corresponds to CATDAGQGSRVSTDTQYF. The DNA sequence is as follows: TGTGCCACCGATGCAGGACAGGGGTCCCGAGTGAGCACAGATACGCAGTATTTT.